Following are 15 T cell receptor beta chains from one sample sequenced in a study of blood T cell repertoires in COVID-19. Sequenced by immunoSEQ multiplex PCR; TCRdb stores in-frame clones only, minus some. The sample includes about 160,000 clones, about nine tenths of them seen just once. Sequenced material: peripheral blood. The receptors originated from a man between 60 and 75 years old with active or convalescent COVID-19.

V usage is TRBV6-6 and J usage is TRBJ1-1, with D perhaps matching TRBD1 (6 bases). Germline CDR1 and CDR2: MNHNY and SVGAGI (reference sequence). This CDR3 has 13 amino acids. The V end was cut by 4 bases, the J end by 7 bases, with 13 bases between. CDR3 amino acids: CASSSGQYREAFF. CDR3 DNA sequence: TGTGCCAGCAGTTCTGGACAGTATCGTGAAGCTTTCTTT.

V is TRBV5-1 and J is TRBJ2-4, with 7 bases fitting TRBD1. Germline trimming cut 6 bases from V and 8 bases from J; bases unmatched to any gene: 14. The germline V gene encodes CDR1 SGHRS and CDR2 YFSETQ. The CDR3 has 15 amino acids. CDR3 residues: CASTPSPRQGHIQYF. CDR3 sequence (DNA): TGCGCCAGCACCCCGAGCCCCCGACAGGGACACATTCAGTACTTC.

The chain links TRBV6-5 to TRBJ2-7; TRBD1 matches 11 bases. The CDR3 loop spans 15 amino acids. Germline CDR1 MNHEY, CDR2 SVGAGI. V dropped 0 bases and J dropped 3; count of bases not matched to a gene: 1. The CDR3 sequence is CASSYSGTGGYEQYF. The CDR3 DNA is TGTGCCAGCAGTTACTCCGGGACAGGGGGCTACGAGCAGTACTTC.

This sequence joins TRBV29-1 and TRBJ1-1, with 8 positions matching TRBD1. Germline V gene lookup returns CDR1 SQVTM and CDR2 ANQGSEA. V was clipped by 4 bases and J by 4 bases; unmatched bases: 8. The CDR3 contains 14 residues. CDR3 sequence reads: CSVGQGAMSTEAFF. DNA for the CDR3: TGCAGCGTTGGGCAGGGGGCAATGAGCACTGAAGCTTTCTTT.

J is TRBJ2-7 and V is TRBV27, with TRBD1 matching over 8 bases. CDR1 is MNHEY, CDR2 SMNVEV, per germline (reference sequence). CDR3 length: 15 amino acids. V shed 5 bases, J shed 4 bases, and the junction held 10 bases outside the gene matches. As DNA, the CDR3 is TGTGCCAGCAGTCTGAAACAGGGGGATCGGTACGAGCAGTACTTC. Its translation: CASSLKQGDRYEQYF.

The rearrangement joins TRBV27 to TRBJ2-7; TRBD1 matches 7 bases. J gave up 4 bases and V 6 bases, and 6 bases lay outside the gene matches. This CDR3 has 13 residues. Germline assignment: CDR1 MNHEY and CDR2 SMNVEV (reference sequence). DNA of the CDR3: TGTGCCAGCAGCGACAGGGACGGATACGAGCAGTACTTC. This sequence encodes CASSDRDGYEQYF.

The rearrangement links TRBV3-1 (or the pseudogene TRBV3-2) to TRBJ1-3; TRBD1 matches at 7 bases. CDR3 length equals 16 residues. Germline CDR1 reads LGHDT; CDR2 reads YNNKEL (reference sequence). V was clipped by 1 base and J by 6 bases; unmatched bases: 9. The CDR3 region is CASSQVWTGPANTIYF. The CDR3 DNA follows: TGTGCCAGCAGCCAAGTCTGGACAGGTCCTGCAAACACCATATATTTT.

This sequence joins TRBV5-1 and TRBJ1-1, with D possibly matching TRBD1 (6 bases). The CDR3 extends over 16 amino acids. Germline loops: CDR1 SGHRS, CDR2 YFSETQ. Trimming pared 0 bases from V and 1 base from J, leaving 13 bases between. CDR3 DNA sequence: TGCGCCAGCAGCTTGGATGAAACAGGGCAGAACACTGAAGCTTTCTTT. Residues: CASSLDETGQNTEAFF.

This chain joins TRBV5-1 and TRBJ2-1; 10 bases are shared with TRBD2. The length of the CDR3 is 16 residues. Losses at the gene ends were 1 base for V and 9 bases for J; bases not matched to a gene: 10. CDR1 is SGHRS and CDR2 is YFSETQ in the germline V gene. Written as DNA, the CDR3 is TGCGCCAGCAGCTTGTTTCGGCTAGCGGGAGCGTTTGAGCAGTTCTTC. Translating gives CASSLFRLAGAFEQFF.

This chain links TRBV7-2 with TRBJ2-2; TRBD2 matches at 7 bases. The CDR3 has 15 amino acids. V lost 5 bases, J lost 2 bases, and 5 bases stayed unmatched. Per germline, CDR1 SGHTA and CDR2 FQGNSA. This chain's CDR3 is CASSRTSVNTGELFF. CDR3 nucleotide sequence: TGTGCCAGCAGCCGGACTAGTGTTAACACCGGGGAGCTGTTTTTT. The full variable domain, its missing parts supplied by reference TRBV7-2 and TRBJ2-2, is GAGVSQSPSNKVTEKGKDVELRCDPISGHTALYWYRQSLGQGLEFLIYFQGNSAPDKSGLPSDRFSAERTGGSVSTLTIQRTQQEDSAVYLCASSRTSVNTGELFFGEGSRLTVL.

This chain's CDR3 is CASSLAGHTYEQYF. The DNA for the CDR3 is TGTGCCAGCAGCTTGGCCGGACACACCTACGAGCAGTACTTC. The chain is built from TRBV5-4 and TRBJ2-7; weak D call: TRBD1 (5 bases). V lost 0 bases, J lost 2 bases, and 9 bases lay in between. Germline lookup yields CDR1 SGHNT and CDR2 YYREEE (reference sequence). The length of the CDR3 is 14 residues.

The genes are TRBV6-4 and TRBJ1-1; tentative D call: TRBD1 (6 bases). Deletions cut 2 bases from V and 5 bases from J, with 9 bases between. This CDR3 spans 13 amino acids. Germline CDR1 is MRHNA and CDR2 is SNTAGT. CDR3 nucleotides: TGTGCCAGCAGTGACCAGGGGAGTACTGAAGCTTTCTTT. Protein product: CASSDQGSTEAFF.

The rearrangement uses TRBV19 and TRBJ2-7; 11 bases align to TRBD1. This CDR3 region has 15 residues. J was trimmed by 2 bases and V by 4 bases; bases with no gene match: 4. Germline loops: CDR1 LNHDA, CDR2 SQIVND (reference sequence). In DNA form, the CDR3 reads TGTGCCAGTAGTACGGGACAGGGGGGAGCCTACGAGCAGTACTTC. Residues: CASSTGQGGAYEQYF.

This rearrangement joins TRBV10-2 to TRBJ1-1; no clear D gene. Germline loops: CDR1 WSHSY, CDR2 SAAADI. This CDR3 is built from 12 residues. V gave up 2 bases and J gave up 7 bases, with 8 bases separating them. CDR3 sequence: CASSEIGLEAFF. The CDR3 DNA follows: TGCGCCAGCAGTGAGATTGGCCTTGAAGCTTTCTTT.

In this sample, this clone turned up a few times. The V gene is TRBV5-1, the J gene TRBJ1-2; D perhaps matches TRBD1 (5 bases). Germline CDR1 reads SGHRS; CDR2 reads YFSETQ. The CDR3 spans 12 residues. The V and J ends lost 7 bases and 8 bases respectively, with 15 bases between them. The CDR3 spells CASGGGLGGYTF. DNA for the CDR3: TGCGCCAGCGGGGGAGGGCTTGGAGGCTACACCTTC.